These 30 T cell receptor beta chains originate from one sample sequenced in a study of regulatory T cells in long-lasting Graves disease. To make TCR beta libraries, researchers used iRepertoire HTBI primers and Arm-PCR of CDR3 regions. TCRdb re-analysed the multiplex PCR reads in MiXCR, keeping a single row per CDR3 protein. The data hold approximately 470,000 distinct CDR3 sequences, with roughly 16% observed a single time. Stated time point: newly diagnosed GD, antithyroid drugs for less than 3 months. RNA from PBMCs was the source of the TCR library. The sample was also linked to a second study, of T cells in Graves' hyperthyroidism and ophthalmopathy.

Here the sequenced sample was peripheral blood mononuclear cells (PBMCs), taken at new diagnosis, from a patient treated with antithyroid drugs. Receptor source: a middle-aged man with Graves disease.

Ten or more counts support this clonotype. This rearrangement joins TRBV20-1 to TRBJ2-3; no clear D. CDR1 is DFQATT and CDR2 is SNEGSKA in the germline V gene (reference sequence). Trimming cost V 6 bases and J 4 bases, with 17 bases left between them. The CDR3 is 14 amino acids. This CDR3 reads CSANEVYISDTQYF. The CDR3 bases are TGCAGTGCCAATGAAGTTTACATCTCAGATACGCAGTATTTT.

In this sample, this clonotype turned up many times. The chain couples TRBV12-3 or TRBV12-4 to TRBJ2-7; D might be TRBD1 (6 bases). CDR3 length equals 13 residues. V lost 4 bases and J lost 1, with 8 bases in between. The CDR3 DNA follows: TGTGCCAGCAGTTACGGACAGTCCTACGAGCAGTACTTC. It encodes CASSYGQSYEQYF.

This clonotype was counted at least ten times. J is TRBJ2-1 and V is TRBV7-9, with TRBD2 matching over 10 bases. This CDR3 has 17 amino acids. V shed 5 bases and J 4 bases; nucleotides not matched to a gene: 11. Germline V CDR1 and CDR2: SEHNR, FQNEAQ (reference sequence). CDR3 DNA: TGTGCCAGCAGCCCCCGAGCGGGAGGGCCGAGGTACAATGAGCAGTTCTTC. Protein product: CASSPRAGGPRYNEQFF. The whole variable domain, filled in from reference TRBV7-9 and TRBJ2-1, reads DTGVSQNPRHKITKRGQNVTFRCDPISEHNRLYWYRQTLGQGPEFLTYFQNEAQLEKSRLLSDRFSAERPKGSFSTLEIQRTEQGDSAMYLCASSPRAGGPRYNEQFFGPGTRLTVL.

In this sample, this clonotype turned up many times. CDR3 protein: CASSSQTGGDKNIQYF. DNA of the CDR3: TGTGCCAGCAGTTCACAGACAGGAGGGGACAAAAACATTCAGTACTTC. V is TRBV2 and J is TRBJ2-4; D is possibly TRBD1 or TRBD2 (6 bases each). CDR1 SNHLY and CDR2 FYNNEI come from the germline V gene. The CDR3 spans 16 residues. The ends were cut back, 5 bases at V and 3 bases at J, with 17 bases in the middle.

Notes on this clonotype: A much larger clone is a single base away; this may be a read error. The V and J genes are TRBV3-1 and TRBJ2-1; TRBD1 aligns across 7 bases. Looked up from germline, CDR1 is LGHDT and CDR2 is YNNKEL (reference sequence). The CDR3 is 13 amino acids. CDR3 in amino acids: CASSRNRGHEQLF. DNA for the CDR3: TGTGCCAGCAGCCGTAACAGGGGACATGAGCAGCTCTTC.

The chain recombines TRBV6-2 or TRBV6-3 with TRBJ2-1, with D possibly TRBD2 on 5 matching bases. In germline, CDR1 is MNHEY, CDR2 SVGEGT. The CDR3 is made up of 15 amino acids. The V gene lost 4 bases and the J gene lost 7 bases, with 17 bases spanning the gap. In nucleotides, the CDR3 is TGTGCCAGCAGTTCCCCGGACTTATTGAGGAATGAGCAGTTCTTC. It translates to CASSSPDLLRNEQFF.

In this sample, this clonotype turned up a few times. V is TRBV29-1 and J is TRBJ1-1; 7 bases are a match to TRBD1. The CDR3 extends over 13 amino acids. V gave up 7 bases and J gave up 0 bases; unmatched junction bases: 5. The germline gives CDR1 SQVTM, CDR2 ANQGSEA. The CDR3 reads CSARDRMNTEAFF. The CDR3 nucleotides are TGCAGCGCCAGGGACAGAATGAACACTGAAGCTTTCTTT.

This clonotype was seen many times. The chain couples TRBV20-1 to TRBJ2-7; the D is unclear. The CDR3 has 13 residues. The V end lost 0 bases, the J end lost 1 base, and 7 bases lay between the germline ends. From germline, CDR1 is DFQATT and CDR2 SNEGSKA (reference sequence). The CDR3: CSARDSQSYEQYF. The CDR3, as DNA: TGCAGTGCTAGAGATTCCCAGTCCTACGAGCAGTACTTC.

Details on this clonotype: A much bigger clone sits one base away, suggesting this may be a read error. The chain employs TRBV29-1 and TRBJ2-1; 8 bases are a match to TRBD2. The last part of the DNA fits TRBJ2-7 better; the J call may be wrong. Germline V lookup: CDR1 SQVTM, CDR2 ANQGSEA. CDR3 length: 13 residues. CDR3 coding DNA: TGCAGCGCAGGACCGGGACTAGTAAATGAGCAGTACTTC. This encodes CSAGPGLVNEQYF.

This clonotype was seen at least ten times. This chain uses TRBV20-1 with TRBJ2-3; TRBD2 matches 8 bases. The CDR3 sequence is 17 residues long. Germline CDR1 DFQATT, CDR2 SNEGSKA (reference sequence). V shed 0 bases, J shed 2 bases, and the junction held 10 bases outside the gene matches. The CDR3 loop is CSARDLRRAGVTDTQYF. The CDR3 DNA follows: TGCAGTGCTAGAGATCTCCGGCGAGCGGGGGTCACAGATACGCAGTATTTT.

Notes on this clonotype: A read error likely explains this, since a far larger clone differs by one base. This rearrangement joins TRBV27 to TRBJ2-5; D is perhaps TRBD1 (6 bases). The germline gives CDR1 MNHEY, CDR2 SMNVEV (reference sequence). V gave up 7 bases and J gave up 1 base, with 13 bases separating them. The CDR3 runs to 14 residues. The CDR3 sequence is CASNLGQFQETQYF. DNA of the CDR3: TGTGCCAGCAACCTAGGACAGTTCCAAGAGACCCAGTACTTC.

The genes are TRBV10-2 and TRBJ1-1; D perhaps matches TRBD1 (5 bases). CDR1 and CDR2 (germline): WSHSY, SAAADI. V was clipped by 4 bases and J by 6 bases, with 6 bases between them. This CDR3 has 11 amino acids. Written as DNA, the CDR3 is TGCGCCAGCAGTGTGGGACCTGAAGCTTTCTTT. It is translated as CASSVGPEAFF.

This clonotype was picked up many times. The chain links TRBV20-1 to TRBJ2-7, with a tentative D call TRBD1 (6 bases). The DNA end is a closer match to TRBJ2-5, so the J assignment may be wrong. The CDR3 length is 15 residues. CDR1 is DFQATT and CDR2 is SNEGSKA in the germline V gene (reference sequence). Written as DNA, the CDR3 is TGCAGTGCTAGATCGGTGACAGGTAACGGAGAGACCCAGTACTTC. The encoded protein is CSARSVTGNGETQYF.

This clonotype was found a few times. The V and J genes are TRBV5-1 and TRBJ1-5; D gene uncertain. The V and J ends lost 8 bases and 5 bases respectively, with 20 bases between them. In germline, CDR1 is SGHRS, CDR2 YFSETQ. This CDR3 comprises 15 residues. CDR3 DNA: TGCGCCAGAACGCATCGAGACCGCGGTTATCAGCCCCAGCATTTT. This gives the protein CARTHRDRGYQPQHF.

The genes are TRBV7-6 and TRBJ2-1, with TRBD1 as a possible D gene (8 bases). The CDR3 loop spans 16 amino acids. CDR1 and CDR2 from the germline V gene are SGHVS and FNYEAQ. The ends were cut back, 5 bases at V and 6 bases at J, with 20 bases in the middle. In DNA, the CDR3 is TGTGCCAGCAGCCAAGATACTAACAGGGGGGGCAATGAGCAGTTCTTC. Its protein product is CASSQDTNRGGNEQFF.

This clonotype came up a few times. The chain links TRBV2 to TRBJ1-5; D remains unclear. This CDR3 spans 15 amino acids. Looked up from germline, CDR1 is SNHLY and CDR2 is FYNNEI. The V and J ends lost 6 bases and 3 bases respectively, with 15 bases between them. The CDR3 spells CASSLVVGINQPQHF. DNA of the CDR3: TGTGCCAGCAGCCTAGTGGTGGGGATCAATCAGCCCCAGCATTTT. The complete variable domain, with remaining parts taken from reference TRBV2 and TRBJ1-5, reads EPEVTQTPSHQVTQMGQEVILRCVPISNHLYFYWYRQILGQKVEFLVSFYNNEISEKSEIFDDQFSVERPDGSNFTLKIRSTKLEDSAMYFCASSLVVGINQPQHFGDGTRLSIL.

Notes on this clonotype: Possible read error: a much larger clone is one base away. This chain connects TRBV6-5 to TRBJ2-1, with 8 positions matching TRBD2. Losses at the gene ends were 7 bases for V and 0 bases for J; bases not matched to a gene: 8. The CDR3 covers 16 residues. Germline V gene data show CDR1 as MNHEY and CDR2 as SVGAGI. CDR3 in DNA: TGTGCCAGCAAAGGAATAGCGGGAAGCTCCTACAATGAGCAGTTCTTC. It specifies CASKGIAGSSYNEQFF.

This clonotype was counted ten times or more. This sequence joins TRBV27 and TRBJ2-3; TRBD2 matches at 8 bases. With V trimmed by 0 bases and J by 6 bases, 2 bases remained unmatched. There are 14 residues in the CDR3. CDR1 is MNHEY and CDR2 is SMNVEV in the germline V gene (reference sequence). This chain's CDR3 is CASSLSERGDTQYF. In DNA, the CDR3 is TGTGCCAGCAGTTTATCGGAGCGGGGGGATACGCAGTATTTT.

As to this clonotype: This clone may be a read error of a much larger clone one base away. The CDR3: CTSEPRGPTPMRQFF. Here the CDR3 DNA reads TGTACCAGCGAACCGCGGGGGCCCACCCCAATGAGGCAGTTCTTC. This sequence joins TRBV12-3 or TRBV12-4 and TRBJ2-7, with a possible D match to TRBD2 (7 bases). Matching the DNA end better, TRBJ2-1 makes the J call doubtful. The CDR3 spans 15 residues.

There are many counts of this clonotype. The V gene is TRBV12-3 or TRBV12-4, the J gene TRBJ2-5; D not certain. Trimming removed 2 bases from V and 1 base from J, with 2 bases in between. This CDR3 is built from 12 residues. CDR3 protein: CASSLTQETQYF. The CDR3 DNA follows: TGTGCCAGCAGTTTAACCCAAGAGACCCAGTACTTC.

Remarks on this clonotype: The junction does not match germline at one end; this may be a read error. The chain employs TRBV3-1 and TRBJ2-1; tentative D call: TRBD2 (5 bases). Germline CDR1 reads LGHDT; CDR2 reads YNNKEL (reference sequence). The CDR3 has 14 amino acids. The DNA for the CDR3 is TGTGCCAGCACCCCGGGATCCTCCTACAATGGGCAGTTCTTC. Translated, it gives CASTPGSSYNGQFF.

This clonotype occurred many times. V usage is TRBV28 and J usage is TRBJ1-5; D gene unclear. Germline CDR1 MDHEN, CDR2 SYDVKM. Trimming pared 5 bases from V and 3 bases from J, leaving 14 bases between. The CDR3 loop spans 15 amino acids. This CDR3 reads CASSTPDTNNQPQHF. In DNA form, the CDR3 reads TGTGCCAGCAGTACACCCGACACAAACAATCAGCCCCAGCATTTT.

This clonotype was recorded a few times. This chain uses TRBV6-4 with TRBJ2-3; D not certain. Matching the DNA end better, TRBJ2-5 makes the J call doubtful. The CDR3 totals 13 residues. The germline V gene has CDR1 MRHNA and CDR2 SNTAGT. For the CDR3, the DNA is TGTGCCAGCAGTGACCATCCTGGAGAGACCCAGTACTTC. This translates into CASSDHPGETQYF.

Many counts were recorded for this clonotype. This chain uses TRBV11-3 with TRBJ2-1; 7 bases agree with TRBD2. The CDR3 has 14 amino acids. CDR1 is SGHNT, CDR2 YENEEA, per germline. Unmatched junction bases numbered 8, after V lost 2 bases and J lost 10 bases. CDR3 region: CASSLSAGEGEQFF. The DNA for the CDR3 is TGTGCCAGCAGCTTATCGGCGGGAGAGGGCGAGCAGTTCTTC.

Ten or more counts support this clonotype. The chain has TRBV18 and TRBJ1-1, with D unclear. This CDR3 is 14 amino acids long. The germline V gene has CDR1 KGHSH and CDR2 LQKENI. V lost 3 bases and J lost 1, with 9 bases in between. In DNA, the CDR3 is TGTGCCAGCTCACCGATTCCCAAGAACACTGAAGCTTTCTTT. This sequence encodes CASSPIPKNTEAFF.

This clonotype has a handful of counts. The chain employs TRBV4-1 and TRBJ1-2; D ambiguous. Trimming removed 6 bases at V and 9 bases at J, with 17 bases between. In germline, CDR1 is MGHRA, CDR2 YSYEKL. The CDR3 sequence is 13 residues long. The CDR3 reads CASRPPRTASYTF. DNA for the CDR3: TGCGCCAGCAGGCCACCCAGGACGGCGAGCTACACCTTC.

The sample holds many counts of this clonotype. The J gene is TRBJ2-1, the V gene TRBV28; possible D gene TRBD1, 6 bases. Germline CDR1 and CDR2: MDHEN and SYDVKM. This CDR3 contains 11 residues. V lost 7 bases to trimming and J lost 7 bases, with 8 bases between them. The CDR3 is CASKDRNEQFF. The CDR3 coding sequence is TGTGCCAGCAAAGACAGGAATGAGCAGTTCTTC.

The chain recombines TRBV20-1 with TRBJ2-7; 11 nucleotides line up with TRBD2. CDR1 is DFQATT, CDR2 SNEGSKA, per germline (reference sequence). V trimming: 8 bases; J trimming: 5 bases; junction bases outside the gene matches: 14. This CDR3 has 15 residues. Here the CDR3 reads CSTPKLAGGSHEQYF. DNA for the CDR3: TGCAGTACCCCCAAGCTAGCGGGAGGAAGTCACGAGCAGTACTTC.

This clonotype has only a few counts. This sequence joins TRBV7-9 and TRBJ2-3, with 8 bases matching TRBD2. Losses at the gene ends were 4 bases for V and 2 bases for J; bases not matched to a gene: 14. The CDR3 contains 18 residues. Germline V gene lookup returns CDR1 SEHNR and CDR2 FQNEAQ (reference sequence). The CDR3 bases are TGTGCCAGCAGCTCCGGACTAGCTCGGGCGGGGGCCACAGATACGCAGTATTTT. It yields the protein CASSSGLARAGATDTQYF.

This clonotype has a handful of counts. At one of its ends the junction is not consistent with the germline gene, which may arise from a read error. The gene calls are TRBV2 and TRBJ2-1, with D tentatively TRBD1 or TRBD2 (7 bases each). CDR1 and CDR2 from the germline V gene are SNHLY and FYNNEI. The CDR3 sequence is 14 residues long. The CDR3 DNA reads as TGTGCCAGCAGTGAGGGCAGGGGGGGAGAAGAGCGGTTCTTC. This gives the protein CASSEGRGGEERFF.